This T cell receptor (beta chain) was identified during a study of blood T cell repertoires in COVID-19. About the study: T cells, B-cell-depleted T cells, or PBMCs supplied cDNA or gDNA.

The V segment lost 8 bases and the J segment 5 bases; nucleotides outside the gene matches: 6. Germline V gene lookup returns CDR1 MNHEY and CDR2 SVGAGI. The CDR3 is 13 residues long. Method: immunoSEQ multiplex PCR; TCRdb's copy keeps in-frame clones and lacks some. The sample gives about 180,000 clones, about 88% of which show up once; 1.5% to 2% is in the top ten. The receptor was derived from a man aged 18 to 30 who had recovered from COVID-19. Sequencing was done on a sample of peripheral blood. The V and J genes are TRBV6-5 and TRBJ1-5, with 7 bases lining up with TRBD1. CDR3 coding DNA: TGTGCCAGCGGTCTTCAGGGGGATCAGCCCCAGCATTTT. Translating it yields CASGLQGDQPQHF.